The 18 T cell receptor beta chains reported below all come from one sample, sequenced in a study of cytomegalovirus exposure and HLA in healthy donors. 60 Vbeta and 13 Jbeta primers were used in PCR. Measured with immunoSEQ multiplex PCR; TCRdb has only the in-frame clones, and not every one. The repertoire holds 150,000 to 200,000 clones, with approximately 73% as singletons. The sequenced sample consisted of PBMCs. The origin of the receptors is a man aged 45-65 years in good health and CMV-seronegative.

The genes are TRBV6-6 and TRBJ1-1; D unresolved. This CDR3 has 13 amino acids. Germline lookup yields CDR1 MNHNY and CDR2 SVGAGI (reference sequence). The ends were cut back, 5 bases at V and 4 bases at J, with 11 bases in the middle. The CDR3 nucleotides read TGTGCCAGCAGTGCCGGGAGCCCCACTGAAGCTTTCTTT. Its translation is CASSAGSPTEAFF.

Only a few counts were recorded for this clone. The chain links TRBV1 to TRBJ2-1; the DNA was not used to check the table's D call, TRBD2. TRBV1 is shown as a pseudogene. The CDR3 consists of 13 residues. This CDR3 reads CPNPFGTSGVEFF. CDR3 DNA sequence: TGCCCGAATCCGTTTGGGACTAGCGGGGTGGAGTTCTTC.

V and J are TRBV5-1 and TRBJ1-1; D is perhaps TRBD1 (6 bases). Per the germline V gene, CDR1 is SGHRS and CDR2 is YFSETQ. CDR3 length: 15 amino acids. The V and J ends lost 0 bases and 4 bases respectively, with 13 bases between them. The CDR3 coding sequence is TGCGCCAGCAGCTTGGTAGGACAGACCATCACTGAAGCTTTCTTT. Translated: CASSLVGQTITEAFF.

As to this clone: Distinct nucleotide sequences in the sample also encode this CDR3. The chain combines TRBV27 with TRBJ1-1, with no clear D. V was cut by 2 bases and J by 2 bases, with 9 bases left in between. CDR3 size: 14 residues. From germline, CDR1 is MNHEY and CDR2 SMNVEV (reference sequence). The CDR3 reads CASSLGGGNTEAFF. Here the CDR3 DNA reads TGTGCCAGCAGTTTAGGTGGAGGTAACACTGAAGCTTTCTTT.

Details on this clone: This specimen includes other DNA sequences encoding the same CDR3. The chain has TRBV29-1 and TRBJ1-2, with a weak D call TRBD1 (6 bases). Germline V gives CDR1 SQVTM, CDR2 ANQGSEA. The CDR3 runs 12 residues. V dropped 1 base and J dropped 6 bases, with 9 bases sitting between them. The CDR3 DNA reads TGCAGCGTTGAAGTAGGGGGGGATGGCTACACCTTC. This encodes CSVEVGGDGYTF.

CDR3 in amino acids: CASSSAIRGNGYGYTF. CDR3 nucleotide sequence: TGTGCCAGCAGCTCCGCGATTAGGGGAAATGGGTATGGCTACACCTTC. V and J are TRBV5-4 and TRBJ1-2; D perhaps matches TRBD1 (5 bases). CDR1 and CDR2 from the germline V gene are SGHNT and YYREEE (reference sequence). This CDR3 contains 16 residues. Trimming took off 3 bases at V and 5 bases at J, with 20 bases between the two ends.

The chain is built from TRBV6-5 and TRBJ2-3; 9 nucleotides match TRBD2. The CDR3 covers 16 residues. The germline V gene has CDR1 MNHEY and CDR2 SVGAGI. V gave up 1 base and J gave up 5 bases; unmatched junction bases: 7. In DNA, the CDR3 is TGTGCCAGCAGTTACTGGCGCGGGGGGGTCGAAGATACGCAGTATTTT. Protein product: CASSYWRGGVEDTQYF.

The chain has TRBV15 and TRBJ1-5; tentatively, D is TRBD1 (5 bases). Germline CDR1 reads LNHNV; CDR2 reads YYDKDF (reference sequence). CDR3 length equals 14 residues. CDR3 region: CAGRAGLWGQPQHF. CDR3 nucleotide sequence: TGTGCAGGCAGGGCCGGCCTCTGGGGTCAGCCCCAGCATTTT.

The table lists this clone with a few counts. V is TRBV6-5 and J is TRBJ2-1; TRBD1 agrees at 9 bases. Germline V gene data show CDR1 as MNHEY and CDR2 as SVGAGI. The CDR3 sequence is 14 residues long. Germline trimming cut 6 bases from V and 4 bases from J; bases unmatched to any gene: 4. CDR3 DNA sequence: TGTGCCAGCAGACCCGGGACAGGGTACAATGAGCAGTTCTTC. Protein: CASRPGTGYNEQFF.

This chain joins TRBV7-9 and TRBJ1-3; the match to TRBD1 covers 8 bases. Germline CDR1 is SEHNR and CDR2 is FQNEAQ (reference sequence). The CDR3 spans 15 residues. Losses at the gene ends were 11 bases for V and 4 bases for J; bases not matched to a gene: 13. The CDR3 DNA follows: TGTGCCTTAACAAGCCCACAGGGGGACGGAAACACCATATATTTT. It encodes CALTSPQGDGNTIYF.

This chain uses TRBV6-1 with TRBJ1-6; possible D gene TRBD1, 5 bases. The germline V gene has CDR1 MNHNS and CDR2 SASEGT. The CDR3 runs to 15 residues. The V gene lost 3 bases and the J gene lost 7 bases, with 13 bases spanning the gap. The CDR3 reads CASSDPGGWNSPLHF. CDR3 coding DNA: TGTGCCAGCAGTGATCCGGGGGGTTGGAATTCACCCCTCCACTTT.

This clone showed up just a few times. The rearrangement uses TRBV6-1 and TRBJ2-7, with D uncertain. CDR3 length: 12 residues. Deletions cut 0 bases from V and 4 bases from J, with 4 bases between. Germline V gene lookup returns CDR1 MNHNS and CDR2 SASEGT. The CDR3 loop is CASSEARYEQYF. The DNA for the CDR3 is TGTGCCAGCAGTGAAGCCCGTTACGAGCAGTACTTC.

This rearrangement joins TRBV5-1 to TRBJ1-5, with D tentatively TRBD1 (6 bases). The V gene lost 4 bases and the J gene lost 0 bases, with 11 bases spanning the gap. The V gene's germline CDR1 is SGHRS and CDR2 YFSETQ. The CDR3 is 15 amino acids. CDR3 in DNA: TGCGCCAGCAGCATGGGGACACCTAGCAATCAGCCCCAGCATTTT. Its protein product is CASSMGTPSNQPQHF.

This clone came up a few times. This rearrangement joins TRBV27 to TRBJ2-2; 13 nucleotides line up with TRBD2. J was trimmed by 2 bases and V by 6 bases; bases with no gene match: 9. The CDR3 spans 18 residues. CDR1 is MNHEY, CDR2 SMNVEV, per germline (reference sequence). The CDR3 loop reads CASRRQLAGGANTGELFF. CDR3 DNA: TGTGCCAGCAGGCGCCAACTAGCGGGGGGGGCAAACACCGGGGAGCTGTTTTTT.

The V gene is TRBV10-1, the J gene TRBJ2-7, with 7 nucleotides matching TRBD1. Per germline, CDR1 WNHNN and CDR2 SYGVQD (reference sequence). Germline trimming cut 7 bases from V and 1 base from J; bases unmatched to any gene: 7. The CDR3 length is 14 residues. CDR3 protein: CASTNRDSSYEQYF. The CDR3 DNA sequence: TGCGCCAGCACTAACCGGGACAGTTCCTACGAGCAGTACTTC.

The sample holds one count of this clone. CDR3 nucleotide sequence: TGTGCCAGCACTCCACAGGGAGTCTCTGGAAACACCATATATTTT. Amino acid sequence: CASTPQGVSGNTIYF. J is TRBJ1-3 and V is TRBV6-6; the D gene is possibly TRBD1 (6 bases). The V gene lost 7 bases and the J gene lost 0 bases, with 13 bases spanning the gap. Germline CDR1 is MNHNY and CDR2 is SVGAGI (reference sequence). This CDR3 contains 15 residues.

The chain uses TRBV7-3 and TRBJ2-1; D may be TRBD1 (6 bases). Trimming cost V 0 bases and J 3 bases, with 9 bases left between them. The CDR3 is 15 amino acids. Germline CDR1 is SGHTA and CDR2 is FQGTGA. For the CDR3, the DNA is TGTGCCAGCAGCTTAACTGGGACAAACTACAATGAGCAGTTCTTC. Its protein product is CASSLTGTNYNEQFF.

The rearrangement uses TRBV5-1 and TRBJ2-2; TRBD2 aligns across 8 bases. J was trimmed by 4 bases and V by 6 bases; bases with no gene match: 11. CDR1 and CDR2 (germline): SGHRS, YFSETQ. This CDR3 is built from 16 residues. CDR3 region: CASTLGVAGLTGELFF. In DNA, the CDR3 is TGCGCCAGCACCTTAGGGGTAGCGGGGCTCACCGGGGAGCTGTTTTTT.